These 27 T cell receptor beta chains share one sample of origin, sequenced in a study of T cell responses to AZD1222 COVID-19 vaccine. The data were produced by immunoSEQ multiplex PCR, yet TCRdb's version contains in-frame clones alone and is incomplete. The repertoire holds over 120,000 clones, with around nine tenths as singletons. This specimen consisted of peripheral blood, obtained on day 0 of AZD1222 vaccination. All receptors derive from an adult in good health.

The chain uses TRBV7-9 and TRBJ1-5; D gene ambiguous. V was trimmed by 2 bases and J by 4 bases, leaving 6 bases between them. This CDR3 comprises 13 residues. Germline lookup yields CDR1 SEHNR and CDR2 FQNEAQ (reference sequence). The CDR3 nucleotides read TGTGCCAGCAGCTTAAACACAAATCAGCCCCAGCATTTT. Its translation: CASSLNTNQPQHF. Complete variable domain (other parts from reference TRBV7-9 and TRBJ1-5): DTGVSQNPRHKITKRGQNVTFRCDPISEHNRLYWYRQTLGQGPEFLTYFQNEAQLEKSRLLSDRFSAERPKGSFSTLEIQRTEQGDSAMYLCASSLNTNQPQHFGDGTRLSIL.

V gene TRBV28 combines with J gene TRBJ1-2; D is perhaps TRBD1 (6 bases). CDR3 length: 12 amino acids. The germline V and J ends were trimmed by 9 bases and 7 bases, with 15 bases remaining between them. The germline CDR1 and CDR2 sequences are MDHEN and SYDVKM. CDR3 region: CARENRDGGYTF. As DNA, the CDR3 is TGTGCCAGGGAAAACAGGGATGGTGGCTACACCTTC.

V gene TRBV19 combines with J gene TRBJ1-1; no definite D call. The CDR3 totals 14 residues. With 1 base removed from V and 3 bases from J, the gap between germline ends came to 9 bases. CDR1 and CDR2 (germline): LNHDA, SQIVND (reference sequence). In nucleotides, the CDR3 is TGTGCCAGTAGTATAGGTCTGGGGTACACTGAAGCTTTCTTT. Amino acids: CASSIGLGYTEAFF.

The V and J genes are TRBV11-2 and TRBJ2-1; maybe TRBD2 (6 bases). The V end was cut by 2 bases, the J end by 8 bases, with 16 bases between. The CDR3 has 15 residues. Germline lookup yields CDR1 SGHAT and CDR2 FQNNGV. The CDR3 sequence: CASSLLSPPGDEQFF. CDR3 bases: TGTGCCAGCAGCTTACTGTCCCCTCCGGGAGATGAGCAGTTCTTC.

The rearrangement joins TRBV27 to TRBJ2-3; 7 nucleotides line up with TRBD2. Germline V lookup: CDR1 MNHEY, CDR2 SMNVEV (reference sequence). The CDR3 contains 13 residues. Losses at the gene ends were 6 bases for V and 4 bases for J; bases not matched to a gene: 4. CDR3 DNA: TGTGCCAGCAGGAGCGGGGTGGCAGATACGCAGTATTTT. Amino acids: CASRSGVADTQYF.

The chain recombines TRBV27 with TRBJ1-1; the D is unclear. V lost 8 bases, J lost 3 bases, and 7 bases lay in between. The germline CDR1 and CDR2 sequences are MNHEY and SMNVEV (reference sequence). The CDR3 has 11 residues. CDR3 DNA sequence: TGTGCCAGCGGGTGGGACACTGAAGCTTTCTTT. This gives the protein CASGWDTEAFF.

The chain links TRBV4-1 to TRBJ1-2, with D uncertain. V was trimmed by 3 bases and J by 6 bases, leaving 14 bases between them. CDR3 length equals 14 residues. The germline V gene encodes CDR1 MGHRA and CDR2 YSYEKL. Here the CDR3 DNA reads TGCGCCAGCAGCCAGGATCCCGTTCTTAATGGCTACACCTTC. This codes for CASSQDPVLNGYTF.

The chain joins TRBV10-3 to TRBJ2-1, with 7 bases fitting TRBD1. This CDR3 comprises 14 residues. Germline V gene sequence: CDR1 ENHRY, CDR2 SYGVKD. The V and J ends lost 5 bases and 4 bases, in that order; junction bases with no gene match: 5. The CDR3 region has the DNA TGTGCCATCAGTCCGGGACAGACTTACAATGAGCAGTTCTTC. It is translated as CAISPGQTYNEQFF.

A word on this clone: Distinct nucleotide sequences in the sample also encode this CDR3. V gene TRBV7-2 combines with J gene TRBJ2-4; TRBD1 aligns across 7 bases. The CDR3 contains 17 residues. V trimming: 5 bases; J trimming: 0 bases; junction bases outside the gene matches: 10. Germline V CDR1 and CDR2: SGHTA, FQGNSA. CDR3 DNA: TGTGCCAGCAGCACCCCACCGGGACAGTTAGCCAAAAACATTCAGTACTTC. This encodes CASSTPPGQLAKNIQYF.

The V and J genes are TRBV27 and TRBJ1-3; D gene uncertain. Germline V CDR1 and CDR2: MNHEY, SMNVEV (reference sequence). The CDR3 runs 14 residues. Trimming stripped 8 bases from V and 4 bases from J, with 15 bases between. In DNA form, the CDR3 reads TGTGCCAGCCGTGACTTTCTGATGGGAAACACCATATATTTT. It yields the protein CASRDFLMGNTIYF.

V and J are TRBV29-1 and TRBJ2-5; a possible D gene is TRBD1 (5 bases). This CDR3 is built from 14 residues. CDR1 is SQVTM and CDR2 is ANQGSEA in the germline V gene. Trimming stripped 7 bases from V and 2 bases from J, with 17 bases between. CDR3 nucleotide sequence: TGCAGCGGGGATCAGTTCCAGGGACAAGAGACCCAGTACTTC. The encoded protein is CSGDQFQGQETQYF.

This clone was observed a single time. This chain uses TRBV6-4 with TRBJ2-3; 8 bases are a match to TRBD1. The CDR3 contains 17 residues. Looked up from germline, CDR1 is MRHNA and CDR2 is SNTAGT. The ends lost 5 bases at V and 1 base at J; junction bases unmatched: 11. CDR3 loop: CASSPIGRGLGTDTQYF. The CDR3 DNA sequence: TGTGCCAGCAGTCCGATTGGCAGGGGGCTGGGCACAGATACGCAGTATTTT.

CDR3 DNA: TGTGCCACCGCCCTCCTGGATTCCTCCTACAATGAGCAGTTCTTC. As protein: CATALLDSSYNEQFF. The V and J genes are TRBV19 and TRBJ2-1; D is ambiguous. CDR3 length: 15 residues. Germline V gene data show CDR1 as LNHDA and CDR2 as SQIVND (reference sequence). V was trimmed by 10 bases and J by 0 bases, leaving 16 bases between them.

The chain carries TRBV18 and TRBJ2-7; the match to TRBD1 covers 9 bases. The V gene's germline CDR1 is KGHSH and CDR2 LQKENI. This CDR3 has 15 residues. Trimming at V came to 6 bases and at J to 2 bases, leaving 8 bases not matched to a gene. The CDR3 DNA is TGTGCCAGCTCGCCGGGACAGGGTACACCCTACGAGCAGTACTTC. Translating it yields CASSPGQGTPYEQYF.

The chain uses TRBV20-1 and TRBJ2-7; no definite D call. Germline V gene lookup returns CDR1 DFQATT and CDR2 SNEGSKA (reference sequence). The CDR3 loop spans 15 amino acids. Trimming took 3 bases from V and 5 from J, leaving 20 bases between them. The CDR3 bases are TGCAGTGCTAGTCAGGCTACAGCTTTGGCGGACGAGCAGTACTTC. Its translation is CSASQATALADEQYF.

This chain joins TRBV5-1 and TRBJ2-1, with 9 bases identical to TRBD2. The CDR3 has 14 residues. Germline V gene lookup returns CDR1 SGHRS and CDR2 YFSETQ. V lost 0 bases and J lost 8; bases outside the gene matches: 3. The CDR3 DNA is TGCGCCAGCAGCTTGGTGGCTAGCGGGGATGAGCAGTTCTTC. Translated, it gives CASSLVASGDEQFF. Full variable domain (missing parts from reference TRBV5-1 and TRBJ2-1): KAGVTQTPRYLIKTRGQQVTLSCSPISGHRSVSWYQQTPGQGLQFLFEYFSETQRNKGNFPGRFSGRQFSNSRSEMNVSTLELGDSALYLCASSLVASGDEQFFGPGTRLTVL.

The chain has TRBV4-1 and TRBJ1-6; 7 bases fit TRBD1. This CDR3 region has 14 residues. Germline lookup yields CDR1 MGHRA and CDR2 YSYEKL. The V gene end was trimmed by 5 bases and the J gene end by 7 bases; junction bases not matched to a gene: 5. The chain's CDR3 is CASSARGENSPLHF. The CDR3 DNA reads as TGCGCCAGCAGCGCCAGGGGGGAGAATTCACCCCTCCACTTT.

The chain recombines TRBV11-2 with TRBJ1-4; 7 bases fit TRBD1. Germline V CDR1 and CDR2: SGHAT, FQNNGV. With V trimmed by 5 bases and J by 5 bases, 5 bases remained unmatched. This CDR3 is 14 amino acids long. The CDR3 sequence is CASSPPGQNEKLFF. CDR3 nucleotides: TGTGCCAGCAGCCCCCCGGGACAGAATGAAAAACTGTTTTTT.

On this clone itself: This same CDR3 is encoded by further DNA sequences in the sample. The V call is TRBV7-9, the J call TRBJ2-5; D possibly corresponds to TRBD1 (6 bases). The germline V gene has CDR1 SEHNR and CDR2 FQNEAQ (reference sequence). The CDR3 length is 14 residues. With 0 bases removed from V and 2 bases from J, the gap between germline ends came to 7 bases. Here the CDR3 reads CASSLAGGQETQYF. The CDR3 coding sequence is TGTGCCAGCAGCTTAGCAGGGGGACAAGAGACCCAGTACTTC.

The gene calls are TRBV18 and TRBJ2-2; D is ambiguous. The CDR3 consists of 15 residues. Trimming left V 2 bases short and J 0 bases short, with 7 bases between. Germline V CDR1 and CDR2: KGHSH, LQKENI. This CDR3 is CASSPTATNTGELFF. The CDR3 nucleotides are TGTGCCAGCTCACCAACAGCAACGAACACCGGGGAGCTGTTTTTT.

The rearrangement joins TRBV28 to TRBJ2-1; 9 bases agree with TRBD2. The CDR3 is 15 amino acids. Unmatched junction bases numbered 10, after V lost 3 bases and J lost 10 bases. Germline CDR1 and CDR2: MDHEN and SYDVKM. This chain's CDR3 is CASSLWTSAIREQFF. The CDR3 DNA reads TGTGCCAGCAGTTTGTGGACTAGCGCCATTCGGGAGCAGTTCTTC.

V usage is TRBV6-1 and J usage is TRBJ1-6; D might be TRBD1 (5 bases). Germline CDR1 reads MNHNS; CDR2 reads SASEGT. The CDR3 consists of 19 residues. V gave up 1 base and J gave up 8 bases, with 24 bases separating them. CDR3 amino acids: CASSEVWAGRSSLDSPLHF. CDR3 in DNA: TGTGCCAGCAGTGAAGTTTGGGCAGGGAGAAGCTCCTTGGATTCACCCCTCCACTTT.

The V and J genes are TRBV10-1 and TRBJ2-7; D remains unclear. Trimming removed 2 bases at V and 2 bases at J, with 16 bases between. Per the germline V gene, CDR1 is WNHNN and CDR2 is SYGVQD (reference sequence). The length of the CDR3 is 16 residues. CDR3 in amino acids: CASSESEDTGTYEQYF. Written as DNA, the CDR3 is TGCGCCAGCAGTGAGAGTGAAGACACGGGTACCTACGAGCAGTACTTC.

The CDR3 protein is CASSLRGSEQYF. The CDR3 DNA is TGTGCCAGCAGTTTGCGGGGCAGCGAGCAGTACTTC. This rearrangement joins TRBV28 to TRBJ2-7; TRBD2 might be the D (6 bases). Between the trimmed V and J ends, which lost 3 bases and 6 bases, there was a span of 9 bases. Germline V gives CDR1 MDHEN, CDR2 SYDVKM. The CDR3 extends over 12 amino acids.

V usage is TRBV28 and J usage is TRBJ2-5; D is unclear. CDR1 and CDR2 (germline): MDHEN, SYDVKM. V lost 4 bases and J lost 5, with 17 bases in between. This CDR3 spans 15 amino acids. The CDR3 region is CASSSRAFRKETQYF. The CDR3 DNA reads TGTGCCAGCAGTTCCCGGGCATTCCGGAAGGAGACCCAGTACTTC.

The chain uses TRBV28 and TRBJ2-6, with 7 positions matching TRBD2. The CDR3 runs to 15 residues. With V trimmed by 6 bases and J by 0 bases, 2 bases remained unmatched. Germline CDR1 MDHEN, CDR2 SYDVKM. For the CDR3, the DNA is TGTGCCAGCAGGGGGGGGACCTCTGGGGCCAACGTCCTGACTTTC. The encoded protein is CASRGGTSGANVLTF.

V usage is TRBV5-1 and J usage is TRBJ2-6; D remains unclear. CDR3 size: 14 residues. The germline V gene encodes CDR1 SGHRS and CDR2 YFSETQ. Trimming shortened V by 6 bases and J by 2 bases, and 9 bases separated the two germline ends. The DNA for the CDR3 is TGCGCCAGCAAATTGGAACCTGGGGCCAACGTCCTGACTTTC. The encoded protein is CASKLEPGANVLTF.